These 9 T cell receptor beta chains originate from one sample sequenced in a study of T cell changes during pregnancy in multiple sclerosis. Only in-frame clones appear in the TCRdb table, and some are missing; sequencing was by immunoSEQ multiplex PCR. This repertoire shows 90,000 to 120,000 clones, just under 95% found once; its top ten account for 0.78%. This specimen was peripheral blood, taken in the third trimester of pregnancy. Receptor source: a female donor in good health, enrolled as a control in a pregnancy study.

The CDR3 here is CAWSVWSSYEQYF. The CDR3 nucleotides read TGTGCCTGGAGTGTGTGGAGCTCCTACGAGCAGTACTTC. The V and J genes are TRBV30 and TRBJ2-7; no clear D gene. There are 13 residues in the CDR3. Germline V gives CDR1 GTSNPN, CDR2 SVGIG (reference sequence). With 0 bases removed from V and 0 bases from J, the gap between germline ends came to 6 bases. The full variable domain, rest sourced from reference TRBV30 and TRBJ2-7, is SQTIHQWPATLVQPVGSPLSLECTVEGTSNPNLYWYRQAAGRGLQLLFYSVGIGQISSEVPQNLSASRPQDRQFILSSKKLLLSDSGFYLCAWSVWSSYEQYFGPGTRLTVT.

The chain joins TRBV7-8 to TRBJ1-5, with D perhaps TRBD1 (5 bases). V was pared by 4 bases and J by 7 bases, with 20 bases between. This CDR3 comprises 16 residues. From germline, CDR1 is SGHVS and CDR2 FQNEAQ. The CDR3 loop reads CASSSTRGGGRQPQHF. The CDR3 DNA sequence: TGTGCCAGCAGCTCCACCCGGGGCGGGGGTCGGCAGCCCCAGCATTTT.

V usage is TRBV19 and J usage is TRBJ1-5, with TRBD1 identical over 8 bases. The CDR3 totals 16 residues. With V trimmed by 3 bases and J by 7 bases, 11 bases remained unmatched. Germline V gene sequence: CDR1 LNHDA, CDR2 SQIVND (reference sequence). CDR3 sequence reads: CASSMGQGAGDQPQHF. Here the CDR3 DNA reads TGTGCCAGTAGTATGGGTCAGGGGGCCGGTGACCAGCCCCAGCATTTT.

The chain recombines TRBV11-3 with TRBJ1-2; D may be TRBD1 (5 bases). Germline V gene sequence: CDR1 SGHNT, CDR2 YENEEA. The V gene lost 5 bases and the J gene lost 2 bases, with 12 bases spanning the gap. This CDR3 contains 14 residues. The CDR3 sequence is CASSPGLQNYGYTF. CDR3 DNA: TGTGCCAGCAGCCCGGGACTGCAGAACTATGGCTACACCTTC.

CDR3 nucleotides: TGTGCCAGCAGCTTGATAACAGGGAACACTGAAGCTTTCTTT. This sequence encodes CASSLITGNTEAFF. The chain carries TRBV5-8 and TRBJ1-1; possible D gene TRBD1, 5 bases. The V gene lost 1 base and the J gene lost 1 base, with 8 bases spanning the gap. Germline V gives CDR1 SGHTS, CDR2 YDEGEE. The CDR3 spans 14 residues.

The chain combines TRBV4-3 with TRBJ2-6; no clear D. Germline V gene lookup returns CDR1 LGHNA and CDR2 YSLEER. CDR3 size: 15 residues. The V end was cut by 4 bases, the J end by 1 base, with 8 bases between. The CDR3 reads CASSPQVSGANVLTF. CDR3 coding DNA: TGCGCCAGCAGCCCCCAGGTTTCTGGGGCCAACGTCCTGACTTTC.

The chain is built from TRBV7-2 and TRBJ2-3, with 10 bases lining up with TRBD2. Trimming at V came to 3 bases and at J to 1 base, leaving 7 bases not matched to a gene. Looked up from germline, CDR1 is SGHTA and CDR2 is FQGNSA. The CDR3 has 17 residues. Here the CDR3 reads CASSFASGGSGTDTQYF. For the CDR3, the DNA is TGTGCCAGCAGCTTTGCTAGCGGGGGCTCTGGCACAGATACGCAGTATTTT.

The chain has TRBV5-5 and TRBJ2-5; TRBD2 agrees at 10 bases. After removal of 0 bases from V and 7 bases from J, the junction contained 9 bases not matched to a gene. The CDR3 totals 16 residues. From germline, CDR1 is SGHKS and CDR2 YYEKEE (reference sequence). The CDR3 region is CASSLDGSGGYVTQYF. CDR3 nucleotide sequence: TGTGCCAGCAGCTTGGATGGTAGCGGGGGGTACGTGACCCAGTACTTC.

The genes are TRBV4-3 and TRBJ2-7; TRBD2 is a possible D gene (7 bases). The V gene lost 1 base and the J gene lost 4 bases, with 20 bases spanning the gap. CDR3 length: 17 amino acids. Germline V CDR1 and CDR2: LGHNA, YSLEER. The DNA of the CDR3 is TGCGCCAGCAGCCAAGTTCTAGGGGAGGGGGGAAGATACGAGCAGTACTTC. It translates to CASSQVLGEGGRYEQYF.